This entry features one TCR beta chain sequence. V was cut by 6 bases and J by 3 bases, with 12 bases left in between. There are 14 residues in the CDR3. CDR1 and CDR2 (germline): MNHEY, SMNVEV (reference sequence). The repertoire was sequenced with immunoSEQ multiplex PCR; TCRdb's copy has only in-frame clones and lacks some. Among 95,000 to 150,000 clones listed, about 89% were seen once. The source of the sample is a study of control samples from healthy donors and cancer patients. This sequence joins TRBV27 and TRBJ1-5, with D possibly matching TRBD1 (5 bases). Source material: blood. The TCR comes from a man aged 45-60 years in good health. The CDR3 loop reads CASSVTGFNQPQHF. The CDR3 nucleotides are TGTGCCAGCAGCGTTACAGGATTCAATCAGCCCCAGCATTTT.